The 15 T cell receptor beta chains reported below all come from one sample, sequenced in a study of blood T cell repertoires in COVID-19. Clones were sequenced by immunoSEQ multiplex PCR, and TCRdb holds only the in-frame ones, with some missing. The sample yields around 250,000 clones, 84% seen once. The sequencing input was peripheral blood. The receptor source for this set is a woman aged 40 to 55 who had recovered from COVID-19.

This clone was observed a handful of times. The chain is built from TRBV6-5 and TRBJ2-1, with D hard to call. The CDR3 has 12 amino acids. V was cut by 5 bases and J by 3 bases, with 5 bases left in between. Germline loops: CDR1 MNHEY, CDR2 SVGAGI. The CDR3, as DNA: TGTGCCAGCAGTCCCAGCTACAATGAGCAGTTCTTC. This gives the protein CASSPSYNEQFF.

This chain connects TRBV12-3 or TRBV12-4 to TRBJ1-5; D gene uncertain. This CDR3 is built from 12 residues. Deletions cut 7 bases from V and 12 bases from J, with 16 bases between. CDR3 DNA sequence: TGTGCCAGCACCCTAATCGGAGGCCTCCAGCATTTT. Amino acids: CASTLIGGLQHF.

The chain has TRBV29-1 and TRBJ2-7; TRBD1 aligns across 8 bases. The CDR3 is 13 amino acids. Per germline, CDR1 SQVTM and CDR2 ANQGSEA. Trimming at V came to 6 bases and at J to 4 bases, leaving 8 bases not matched to a gene. CDR3: CSVLQGGRYEQYF. In nucleotides, the CDR3 is TGCAGCGTCCTACAGGGGGGTAGGTACGAGCAGTACTTC.

V is TRBV5-1 and J is TRBJ2-3, with 10 positions matching TRBD2. The CDR3 runs 17 residues. Germline trimming cut 0 bases from V and 3 bases from J; bases unmatched to any gene: 7. Germline CDR1 SGHRS, CDR2 YFSETQ. CDR3: CASSLAGLAAVTDTQYF. CDR3 nucleotides: TGCGCCAGCAGCTTGGCCGGACTAGCGGCGGTTACAGATACGCAGTATTTT.

The rearrangement uses TRBV24-1 and TRBJ1-1, with TRBD1 matching over 7 bases. Germline loops: CDR1 KGHDR, CDR2 SFDVKD. V lost 7 bases, J lost 0 bases, and 25 bases stayed unmatched. The CDR3 extends over 21 amino acids. The CDR3 protein is CATSTDRHEPSRRGVNTEAFF. CDR3 bases: TGTGCCACCAGCACGGACAGGCACGAGCCAAGCCGAAGGGGCGTGAACACTGAAGCTTTCTTT.

V gene TRBV28 combines with J gene TRBJ1-5, with 8 bases identical to TRBD1. The CDR3 loop spans 14 amino acids. V lost 5 bases and J lost 5; bases outside the gene matches: 5. The germline gives CDR1 MDHEN, CDR2 SYDVKM. The CDR3 DNA reads TGTGCCAGCAGTCTCGACAGGGGTGATCAGCCCCAGCATTTT. It codes for CASSLDRGDQPQHF. The full variable domain, in which reference TRBV28 and TRBJ1-5 provide the parts outside the CDR3, is DVKVTQSSRYLVKRTGEKVFLECVQDMDHENMFWYRQDPGLGLRLIYFSYDVKMKEKGDIPEGYSVSREKKERFSLILESASTNQTSMYLCASSLDRGDQPQHFGDGTRLSIL.

The chain combines TRBV6-5 with TRBJ1-4, with no clear D. The CDR3 loop spans 14 amino acids. Trimming pared 7 bases from V and 0 bases from J, leaving 9 bases between. Germline V gene sequence: CDR1 MNHEY, CDR2 SVGAGI. The CDR3 loop is CASTRSATNEKLFF. The CDR3 region has the DNA TGTGCCAGCACTCGCAGCGCAACTAATGAAAAACTGTTTTTT.

This chain uses TRBV19 with TRBJ1-1; D gene uncertain. CDR1 LNHDA and CDR2 SQIVND come from the germline V gene (reference sequence). Trimming took 4 bases from V and 11 from J, leaving 17 bases between them. The CDR3 totals 13 residues. This CDR3 reads CASSTVPFSVAFF. CDR3 sequence (DNA): TGTGCCAGTAGTACCGTCCCCTTTTCCGTGGCTTTCTTT. Filled out from reference TRBV19 and TRBJ1-1, the complete variable domain reads DGGITQSPKYLFRKEGQNVTLSCEQNLNHDAMYWYRQDPGQGLRLIYYSQIVNDFQKGDIAEGYSVSREKKESFPLTVTSAQKNPTAFYLCASSTVPFSVAFFGQGTRLTVV.

The V gene is TRBV5-1, the J gene TRBJ1-4, with D maybe TRBD1 (5 bases). The germline V and J ends were trimmed by 4 bases and 0 bases, with 10 bases remaining between them. Germline-derived CDR1 and CDR2 are SGHRS and YFSETQ. The CDR3 sequence is 15 residues long. The CDR3 loop reads CASSVTAATNEKLFF. Here the CDR3 DNA reads TGCGCCAGCAGCGTGACAGCTGCAACTAATGAAAAACTGTTTTTT.

This clone was observed a single time. The J gene is TRBJ1-1, the V gene TRBV6-1; TRBD1 is a possible D gene (6 bases). Germline CDR1 reads MNHNS; CDR2 reads SASEGT. This CDR3 has 16 amino acids. Trimming removed 3 bases at V and 1 base at J, with 15 bases between. CDR3 coding DNA: TGTGCCAGCAGTGATCGGATCAGGACAGAGAACACTGAAGCTTTCTTT. Translated, it gives CASSDRIRTENTEAFF.

The rearrangement uses TRBV30 and TRBJ2-7; possibly TRBD1 for D (5 bases). V lost 7 bases, J lost 5 bases, and 18 bases lay in between. The germline CDR1 and CDR2 sequences are GTSNPN and SVGIG (reference sequence). The CDR3 has 13 residues. The CDR3 loop reads CAYSTQGTHEQYF. For the CDR3, the DNA is TGTGCCTACTCAACCCAGGGTACCCACGAGCAGTACTTC.

The V and J genes are TRBV5-1 and TRBJ2-2; possibly TRBD2 for D (6 bases). The V end was cut by 0 bases, the J end by 6 bases, with 9 bases between. Germline loops: CDR1 SGHRS, CDR2 YFSETQ. The CDR3 totals 14 residues. For the CDR3, the DNA is TGCGCCAGCAGCTTGGCTTCGGGAGCCGGGGAGCTGTTTTTT. Translating it yields CASSLASGAGELFF.

The gene calls are TRBV20-1 and TRBJ2-7, with 10 bases that match TRBD1. The length of the CDR3 is 13 residues. The V and J ends lost 3 bases and 6 bases, in that order; junction bases with no gene match: 5. Per the germline V gene, CDR1 is DFQATT and CDR2 is SNEGSKA (reference sequence). In DNA, the CDR3 is TGCAGTGCTAGTCGGACAGGGGGTAGCGAGCAGTACTTC. Translated: CSASRTGGSEQYF.

The V call is TRBV28, the J call TRBJ2-2; D remains ambiguous. V gave up 2 bases and J gave up 1 base, with 5 bases separating them. The CDR3 loop spans 14 amino acids. The germline V gene encodes CDR1 MDHEN and CDR2 SYDVKM. CDR3 nucleotide sequence: TGTGCCAGCAGTTTACGACAGAACACCGGGGAGCTGTTTTTT. It encodes CASSLRQNTGELFF.

V gene TRBV4-1 combines with J gene TRBJ2-3; 12 bases fit TRBD2. Trimming at V came to 6 bases and at J to 2 bases, leaving 6 bases not matched to a gene. The CDR3 spans 16 residues. Germline CDR1 reads MGHRA; CDR2 reads YSYEKL. Here the CDR3 DNA reads TGCGCCAGCAGTTTAGGACTAGCGGGGTCCACAGATACGCAGTATTTT. Translated: CASSLGLAGSTDTQYF.